Below are 6 T cell receptor beta chains sequenced from a single sample in a study of blood T cell repertoires in COVID-19. The protocol was immunoSEQ multiplex PCR, while the TCRdb copy is restricted to in-frame clones and leaves out a portion. Among 70,000 to 95,000 clones listed, 92% were seen once. The sequenced sample was peripheral blood. The receptors derive from an older woman with active COVID-19.

The rearrangement uses TRBV11-1 and TRBJ2-2, with D possibly matching TRBD2 (6 bases). Germline loops: CDR1 SGHAT, CDR2 FQDESV (reference sequence). Trimming removed 5 bases from V and 8 bases from J, with 15 bases in between. CDR3 length: 14 residues. In nucleotides, the CDR3 is TGTGCCAGCAGCCCTACCTGGAGGGCTGGGGAGCTGTTTTTT. Protein sequence: CASSPTWRAGELFF.

The CDR3 sequence: CASSTAGAIDGYTF. CDR3 in DNA: TGCGCCAGCAGCACCGCGGGGGCGATTGATGGCTACACCTTC. V and J are TRBV10-2 and TRBJ1-2, with D tentatively TRBD1 (6 bases). CDR1 and CDR2 (germline): WSHSY, SAAADI. The CDR3 totals 14 residues. V lost 6 bases to trimming and J lost 6 bases, with 17 bases between them.

The chain links TRBV10-1 to TRBJ2-3; the D gene is possibly TRBD2 (6 bases). There are 15 residues in the CDR3. The germline gives CDR1 WNHNN, CDR2 SYGVQD (reference sequence). Trimming stripped 3 bases from V and 6 bases from J, with 16 bases between. Written as DNA, the CDR3 is TGCGCCAGCAGTGATTCCGGGACTGCGACGGATACGCAGTATTTT. It translates to CASSDSGTATDTQYF.

The rearrangement uses TRBV14 and TRBJ2-7, with a weak D call TRBD2 (6 bases). V was cut by 1 base and J by 2 bases, with 15 bases left in between. Germline V CDR1 and CDR2: SGHDN, FVKESK. The CDR3 is 16 amino acids. The CDR3 DNA reads as TGTGCCAGCAGCCAAGGGGCCGGGGGAAGCCCCTACGAGCAGTACTTC. Residues: CASSQGAGGSPYEQYF.

This chain uses TRBV6-6 with TRBJ2-5; 10 nucleotides align to TRBD2. The CDR3 extends over 15 amino acids. Trimming removed 3 bases from V and 2 bases from J; junction bases left unmatched: 3. Germline CDR1 reads MNHNY; CDR2 reads SVGAGI (reference sequence). DNA of the CDR3: TGTGCCAGCAGTTATAAGCGGGAGGGACAAGAGACCCAGTACTTC. It encodes CASSYKREGQETQYF.

V usage is TRBV11-3 and J usage is TRBJ1-1; the match to TRBD1 covers 7 bases. Germline V gives CDR1 SGHNT, CDR2 YENEEA. The CDR3 contains 18 residues. J was trimmed by 0 bases and V by 0 bases; bases with no gene match: 10. This chain's CDR3 is CASSLDGRIGTVNTEAFF. In DNA, the CDR3 is TGTGCCAGCAGCTTAGATGGGCGAATAGGGACAGTGAACACTGAAGCTTTCTTT.